The T cell receptor (beta chain) described here comes from a study of spatial heterogeneity in lung cancer. For the study at large: There were consistently more beta-chain sequences detected than alpha-chain sequences. Broader study findings: Estimated coverage of tumor T cells was roughly 6.4% for alpha and about 14% for beta chains. Of the expanded TCRs, ubiquitous and regional counts tracked the counts of ubiquitous and regional nonsynonymous mutations, respectively. Tumors with more nonsynonymous mutations had more expanded intratumoral alpha and beta TCRs.

The V end lost 4 bases, the J end lost 4 bases, and 15 bases lay between the germline ends. Germline CDR1 is SGHRS and CDR2 is YFSETQ. The CDR3 length is 15 residues. This clonotype ranks as medium-sized. No antigen is known for it. One entry per CDR3 protein results from TCRdb running MiXCR on the 5' RACE reads. Of approximately 18,000 distinct CDR3 sequences listed, roughly 5.7% are singletons. Time point: sample taken at primary tumor resection. The sequenced material consisted of unsorted whole RNA from tumor, nontumor lung or frozen PBMC. The chain uses TRBV5-1 and TRBJ2-1; D gene unclear. This specimen consisted of lung tumor tissue, obtained at surgery. This receptor was taken from a female donor with early-stage non-small cell lung cancer. The CDR3: CASSPAAVSYNEQFF. In nucleotides, the CDR3 is TGCGCCAGCAGCCCGGCGGCGGTCTCGTACAATGAGCAGTTCTTC. Drawing the rest from reference TRBV5-1 and TRBJ2-1, the complete variable domain is KAGVTQTPRYLIKTRGQQVTLSCSPISGHRSVSWYQQTPGQGLQFLFEYFSETQRNKGNFPGRFSGRQFSNSRSEMNVSTLELGDSALYLCASSPAAVSYNEQFFGPGTRLTVL.